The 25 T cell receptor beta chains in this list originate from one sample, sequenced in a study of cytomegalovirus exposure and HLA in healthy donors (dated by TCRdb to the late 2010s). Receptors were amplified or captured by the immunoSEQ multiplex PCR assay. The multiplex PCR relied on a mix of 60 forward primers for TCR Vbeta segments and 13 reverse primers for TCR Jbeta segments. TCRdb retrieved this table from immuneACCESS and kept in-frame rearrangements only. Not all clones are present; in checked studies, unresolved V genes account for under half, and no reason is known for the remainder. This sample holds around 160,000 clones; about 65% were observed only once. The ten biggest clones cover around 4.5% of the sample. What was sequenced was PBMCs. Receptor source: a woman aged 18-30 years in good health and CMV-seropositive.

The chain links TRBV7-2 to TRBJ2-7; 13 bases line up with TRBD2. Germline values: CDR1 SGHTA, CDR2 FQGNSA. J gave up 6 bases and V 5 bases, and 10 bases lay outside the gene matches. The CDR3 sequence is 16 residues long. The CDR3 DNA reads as TGTGCCAGCAGCCCTCCTGGACTAGCGGGAGTTAGCGAGCAGTACTTC. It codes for CASSPPGLAGVSEQYF.

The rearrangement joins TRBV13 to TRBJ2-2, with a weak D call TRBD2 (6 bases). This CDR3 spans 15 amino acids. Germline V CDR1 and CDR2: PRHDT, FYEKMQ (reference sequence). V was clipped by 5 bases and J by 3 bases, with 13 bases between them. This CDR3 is CASSGRGLHTGELFF. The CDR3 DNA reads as TGTGCCAGCAGCGGGCGGGGACTTCACACCGGGGAGCTGTTTTTT.

The CDR3 coding sequence is TGTGCCAGCTCACCCGGGACAGGGGGCGGCGAAAAACTGTTTTTT. Amino acids: CASSPGTGGGEKLFF. The chain couples TRBV18 to TRBJ1-4; 12 nucleotides match TRBD1. CDR3 length: 15 amino acids. Germline V lookup: CDR1 KGHSH, CDR2 LQKENI. Trimming took 3 bases from V and 8 from J; bases not matched to a gene: 4.

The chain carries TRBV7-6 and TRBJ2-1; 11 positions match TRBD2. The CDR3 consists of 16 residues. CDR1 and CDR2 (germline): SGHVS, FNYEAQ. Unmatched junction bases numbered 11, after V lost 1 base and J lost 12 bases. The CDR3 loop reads CASSLGATSGGPMQFF. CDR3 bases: TGTGCCAGCAGCTTAGGCGCTACTAGCGGGGGACCCATGCAGTTCTTC.

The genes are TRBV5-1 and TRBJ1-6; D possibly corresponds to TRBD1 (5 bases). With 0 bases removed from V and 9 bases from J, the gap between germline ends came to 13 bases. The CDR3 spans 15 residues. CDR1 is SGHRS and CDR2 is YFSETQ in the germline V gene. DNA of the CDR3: TGCGCCAGCAGCTTGGACCGGGGGTCGGGTTCACCCCTCCACTTT. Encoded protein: CASSLDRGSGSPLHF.

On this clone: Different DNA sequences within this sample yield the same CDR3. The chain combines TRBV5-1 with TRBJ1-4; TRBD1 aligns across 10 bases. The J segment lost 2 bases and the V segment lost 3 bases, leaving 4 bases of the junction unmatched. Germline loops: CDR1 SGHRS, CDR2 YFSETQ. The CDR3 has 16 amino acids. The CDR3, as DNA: TGCGCCAGCAGCTGGACAGGGGGGGCTACTAATGAAAAACTGTTTTTT. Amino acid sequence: CASSWTGGATNEKLFF.

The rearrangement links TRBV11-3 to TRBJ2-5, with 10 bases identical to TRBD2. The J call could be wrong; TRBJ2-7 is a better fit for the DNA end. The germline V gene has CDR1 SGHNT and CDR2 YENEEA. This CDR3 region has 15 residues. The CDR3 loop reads CASSKTGTSDYEQYF. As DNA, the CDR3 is TGTGCCAGCAGCAAAACCGGGACTAGCGACTACGAGCAGTACTTC.

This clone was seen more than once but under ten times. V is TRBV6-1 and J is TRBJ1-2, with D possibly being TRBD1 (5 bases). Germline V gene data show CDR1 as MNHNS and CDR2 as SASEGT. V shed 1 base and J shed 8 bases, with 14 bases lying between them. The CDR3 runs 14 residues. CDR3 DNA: TGTGCCAGCAGTGAAGAGGGTCAGGGAAGCGGCTACACCTTC. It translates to CASSEEGQGSGYTF.

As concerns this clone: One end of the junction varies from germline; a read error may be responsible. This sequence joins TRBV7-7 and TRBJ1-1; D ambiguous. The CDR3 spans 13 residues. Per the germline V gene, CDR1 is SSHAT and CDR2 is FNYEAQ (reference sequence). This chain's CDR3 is CASSFSTDTEAFF. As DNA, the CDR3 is TGTGCTAGCAGCTTCTCTACGGACACTGAAGCTTTCTTT.

This CDR3 reads CAISEREGSYGYTF. The CDR3 DNA is TGTGCCATCAGTGAGCGGGAAGGGTCCTATGGCTACACCTTC. The chain joins TRBV10-3 to TRBJ1-2, with unresolved D. The CDR3 is 14 residues long. Germline lookup yields CDR1 ENHRY and CDR2 SYGVKD. Deletions cut 2 bases from V and 4 bases from J, with 11 bases between.

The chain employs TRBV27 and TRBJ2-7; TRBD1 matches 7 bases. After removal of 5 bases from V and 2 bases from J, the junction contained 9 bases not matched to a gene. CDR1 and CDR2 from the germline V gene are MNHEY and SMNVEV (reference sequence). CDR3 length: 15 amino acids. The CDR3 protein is CASSPGNRGTYEQYF. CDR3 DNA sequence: TGTGCCAGCAGTCCGGGGAACAGGGGTACCTACGAGCAGTACTTC.

The CDR3 sequence: CASSWLAGEETQYF. The CDR3 DNA reads TGTGCCAGCAGTTGGCTAGCGGGAGAAGAGACCCAGTACTTC. The J gene is TRBJ2-5, the V gene TRBV28, with 10 bases that match TRBD2. CDR3 length: 14 amino acids. After removal of 4 bases from V and 3 bases from J, the junction contained 2 bases not matched to a gene. Germline V CDR1 and CDR2: MDHEN, SYDVKM.

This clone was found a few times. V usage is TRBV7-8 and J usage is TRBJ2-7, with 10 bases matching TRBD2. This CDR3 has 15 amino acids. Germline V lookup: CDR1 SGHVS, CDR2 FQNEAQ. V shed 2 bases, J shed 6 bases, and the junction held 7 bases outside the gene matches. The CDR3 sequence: CASSLLAGDLGEQYF. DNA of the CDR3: TGTGCCAGCAGCTTACTAGCGGGAGATTTAGGCGAGCAGTACTTC.

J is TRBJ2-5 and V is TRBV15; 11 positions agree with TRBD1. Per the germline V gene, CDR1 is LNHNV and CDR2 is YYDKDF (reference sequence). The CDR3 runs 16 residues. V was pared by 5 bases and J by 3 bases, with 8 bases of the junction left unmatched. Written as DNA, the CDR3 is TGTGCCACCAGCGGCCCTAGGGACAGGGGGGAAGAGACCCAGTACTTC. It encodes CATSGPRDRGEETQYF.

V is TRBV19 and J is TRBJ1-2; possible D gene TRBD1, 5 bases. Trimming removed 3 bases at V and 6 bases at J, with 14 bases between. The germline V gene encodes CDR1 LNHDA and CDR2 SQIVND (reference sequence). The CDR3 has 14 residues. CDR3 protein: CASSIISGYDGYTF. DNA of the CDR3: TGTGCCAGTAGTATCATTTCAGGGTATGATGGCTACACCTTC.

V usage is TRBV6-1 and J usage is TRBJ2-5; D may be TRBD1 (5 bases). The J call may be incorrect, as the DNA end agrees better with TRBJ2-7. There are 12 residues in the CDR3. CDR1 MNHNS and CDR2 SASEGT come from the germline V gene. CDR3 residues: CASSEQGHEQYF. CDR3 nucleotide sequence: TGTGCCAGCAGTGAACAGGGCCACGAGCAGTACTTC.

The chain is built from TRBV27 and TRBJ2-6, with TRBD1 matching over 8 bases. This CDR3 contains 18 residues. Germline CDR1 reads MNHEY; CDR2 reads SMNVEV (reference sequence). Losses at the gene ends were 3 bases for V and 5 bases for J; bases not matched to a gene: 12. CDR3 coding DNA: TGTGCCAGCAGTTTCGCGACAGGGGTTATGGCTCGGGCCAACGTCCTGACTTTC. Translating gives CASSFATGVMARANVLTF.

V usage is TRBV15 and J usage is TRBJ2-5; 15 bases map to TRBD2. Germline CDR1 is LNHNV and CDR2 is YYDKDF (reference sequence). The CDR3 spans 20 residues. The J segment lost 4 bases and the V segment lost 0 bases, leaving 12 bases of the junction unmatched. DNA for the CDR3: TGTGCCACCAGCAGAGATACCGCAGGACTAGCGGGGGGGCCCGCAGAGACCCAGTACTTC. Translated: CATSRDTAGLAGGPAETQYF.

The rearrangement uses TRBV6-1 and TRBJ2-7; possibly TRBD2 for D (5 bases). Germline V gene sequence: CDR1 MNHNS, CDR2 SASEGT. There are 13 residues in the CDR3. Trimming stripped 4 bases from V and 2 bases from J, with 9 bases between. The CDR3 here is CASSGSGTYEQYF. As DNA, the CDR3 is TGTGCCAGCAGTGGCTCGGGAACCTACGAGCAGTACTTC.

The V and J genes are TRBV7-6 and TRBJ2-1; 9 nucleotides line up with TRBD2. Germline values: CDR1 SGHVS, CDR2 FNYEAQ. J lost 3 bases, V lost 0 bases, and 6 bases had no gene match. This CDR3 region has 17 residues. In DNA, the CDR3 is TGTGCCAGCAGCTTAGCGTTAGCGGGAGTGTTCTACAATGAGCAGTTCTTC. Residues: CASSLALAGVFYNEQFF. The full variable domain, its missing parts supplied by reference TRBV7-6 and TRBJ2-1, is GAGVSQSPRYKVTKRGQDVALRCDPISGHVSLYWYRQALGQGPEFLTYFNYEAQQDKSGLPNDRFSAERPEGSISTLTIQRTEQRDSAMYRCASSLALAGVFYNEQFFGPGTRLTVL.

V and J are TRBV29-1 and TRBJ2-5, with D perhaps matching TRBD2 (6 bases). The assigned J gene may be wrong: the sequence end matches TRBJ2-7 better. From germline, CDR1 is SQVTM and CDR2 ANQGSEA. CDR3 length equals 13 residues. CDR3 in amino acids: CSVLGGLSYEQYF. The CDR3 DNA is TGCAGCGTGCTGGGGGGACTCTCCTACGAGCAGTACTTC.

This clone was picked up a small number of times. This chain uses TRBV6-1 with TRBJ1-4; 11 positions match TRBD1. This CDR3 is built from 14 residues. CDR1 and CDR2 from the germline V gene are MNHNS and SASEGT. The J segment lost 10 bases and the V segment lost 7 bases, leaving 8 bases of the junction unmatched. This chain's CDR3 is CASTVGTGGVKLFF. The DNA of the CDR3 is TGTGCCAGCACTGTGGGGACAGGGGGAGTAAAACTGTTTTTT.

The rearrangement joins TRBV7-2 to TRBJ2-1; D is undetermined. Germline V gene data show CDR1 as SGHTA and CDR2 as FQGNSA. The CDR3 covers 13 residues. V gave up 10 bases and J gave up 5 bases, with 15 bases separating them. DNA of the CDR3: TGTGCCACATCCCGGGTATTTGACAATGAGCAGTTCTTC. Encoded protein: CATSRVFDNEQFF.

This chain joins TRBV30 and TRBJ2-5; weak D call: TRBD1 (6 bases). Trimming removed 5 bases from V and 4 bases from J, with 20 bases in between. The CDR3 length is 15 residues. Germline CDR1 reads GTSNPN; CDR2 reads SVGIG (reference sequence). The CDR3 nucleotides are TGTGCCTGGGGCGCAGGGGCTAGCTTGGGAGAGACCCAGTACTTC. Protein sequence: CAWGAGASLGETQYF.

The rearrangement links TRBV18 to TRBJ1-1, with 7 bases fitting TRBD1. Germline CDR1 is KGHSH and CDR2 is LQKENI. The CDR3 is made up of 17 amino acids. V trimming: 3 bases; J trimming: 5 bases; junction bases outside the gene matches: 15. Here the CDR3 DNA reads TGTGCCAGCTCACCCACATTGACAGGGATGGGGGAGACTGAAGCTTTCTTT. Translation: CASSPTLTGMGETEAFF.